This passage covers 18 T cell receptor beta chains from one sample sequenced in a study of T cells in Graves' hyperthyroidism and ophthalmopathy. Using RNA transcripts as the source, TCR beta CDR3 regions were amplified. The study used the HTBI primer set for a first-round RT-PCR of the TCR CDR3. TCRdb recomputed calls from the multiplex PCR reads with MiXCR, one row per CDR3 protein. Altogether under 350,000 distinct CDR3 sequences are present, approximately 15% being singletons, with the ten largest covering over 50%. The sequenced sample was blood. Receptors were obtained from a woman in her sixties with Graves' ophthalmopathy.

This clonotype has a count of ten or more. The V gene is TRBV27, the J gene TRBJ2-7; tentatively, D is TRBD2 (5 bases). V shed 6 bases and J shed 1 base, with 13 bases lying between them. Germline CDR1 reads MNHEY; CDR2 reads SMNVEV (reference sequence). The CDR3 sequence is 14 residues long. CDR3 nucleotides: TGTGCCAGCAGGAACCGGACTTTATCCTACGAGCAGTACTTC. Protein sequence: CASRNRTLSYEQYF.

The table lists this clonotype with many counts. The chain combines TRBV18 with TRBJ2-5; the D call may be TRBD1 or TRBD2 (5 bases each). The CDR3 loop spans 16 amino acids. V lost 0 bases to trimming and J lost 3 bases, with 14 bases between them. Germline V gene data show CDR1 as KGHSH and CDR2 as LQKENI. Here the CDR3 DNA reads TGTGCCAGCTCACCACCTAGGCGAGGGGTCGAAGAGACCCAGTACTTC. It encodes CASSPPRRGVEETQYF.

This clonotype came up many times. The chain recombines TRBV7-9 with TRBJ2-3, with 8 bases lining up with TRBD2. The CDR3 runs to 16 residues. CDR1 and CDR2 (germline): SEHNR, FQNEAQ (reference sequence). V gave up 0 bases and J gave up 5 bases; unmatched junction bases: 7. The CDR3: CASSLAVGTRGDTQYF. For the CDR3, the DNA is TGTGCCAGCAGCTTAGCAGTAGGGACTAGAGGAGATACGCAGTATTTT.

In this sample, this clonotype turned up a few times. The chain recombines TRBV7-6 with TRBJ2-1; D might be TRBD2 (5 bases). The CDR3 covers 14 residues. Germline V gene lookup returns CDR1 SGHVS and CDR2 FNYEAQ. Trimming cost V 2 bases and J 5 bases, with 10 bases left between them. The CDR3 DNA reads TGTGCCAGCAGCTTAATCGGGGTGCACAATGAGCAGTTCTTC. This encodes CASSLIGVHNEQFF.

This clonotype has a handful of counts. V and J are TRBV5-5 and TRBJ2-7; 9 bases match TRBD1. Per the germline V gene, CDR1 is SGHKS and CDR2 is YYEKEE (reference sequence). V was clipped by 3 bases and J by 3 bases; unmatched bases: 7. The CDR3 is made up of 15 amino acids. CDR3 sequence: CASSSAGQGFYEQYF. DNA for the CDR3: TGTGCCAGCAGCTCCGCCGGACAGGGGTTCTACGAGCAGTACTTC. Looking up the rest from reference TRBV5-5 and TRBJ2-7 gives the full variable domain: DAGVTQSPTHLIKTRGQQVTLRCSPISGHKSVSWYQQVLGQGPQFIFQYYEKEERGRGNFPDRFSARQFPNYSSELNVNALLLGDSALYLCASSSAGQGFYEQYFGPGTRLTVT.

On this clonotype: Just one base apart from a much larger clone, this may be a read error. V and J are TRBV6-2 or TRBV6-3 and TRBJ2-3, with TRBD1 matching over 9 bases. V lost 7 bases to trimming and J lost 2 bases; unmatched junction nucleotides: 10. The CDR3 spans 16 residues. Germline lookup yields CDR1 MNHEY and CDR2 SVGEGT. CDR3 sequence: CASNPLGTGITDTQYF. CDR3 sequence (DNA): TGTGCCAGCAATCCTCTCGGGACAGGGATCACAGATACGCAGTATTTT.

This clonotype was found once. This chain links TRBV30 with TRBJ2-1; 9 nucleotides match TRBD2. After removal of 4 bases from V and 7 bases from J, the junction contained 20 bases not matched to a gene. Germline V gene lookup returns CDR1 GTSNPN and CDR2 SVGIG (reference sequence). This CDR3 contains 18 residues. The CDR3 region is CAWISPSGEKFPYNEQFF. The CDR3 nucleotides are TGTGCCTGGATATCGCCTAGCGGGGAGAAATTTCCATATAATGAGCAGTTCTTC. The full variable domain, rest sourced from reference TRBV30 and TRBJ2-1, is SQTIHQWPATLVQPVGSPLSLECTVEGTSNPNLYWYRQAAGRGLQLLFYSVGIGQISSEVPQNLSASRPQDRQFILSSKKLLLSDSGFYLCAWISPSGEKFPYNEQFFGPGTRLTVL.

This clonotype was recorded many times. Here the CDR3 DNA reads TGTGCCAGCAGTTTTTCCGACAGCTACGAGCAGTACTTC. Protein sequence: CASSFSDSYEQYF. The V call is TRBV2, the J call TRBJ2-7; D may be TRBD1 (5 bases). Germline values: CDR1 SNHLY, CDR2 FYNNEI. This CDR3 comprises 13 residues. V was cut by 5 bases and J by 3 bases, with 11 bases left in between.

The table lists this clonotype with many counts. This chain joins TRBV2 and TRBJ1-2; 7 nucleotides line up with TRBD1. CDR1 and CDR2 (germline): SNHLY, FYNNEI. With V trimmed by 9 bases and J by 2 bases, 6 bases remained unmatched. CDR3 length: 13 amino acids. Written as DNA, the CDR3 is TGTGCCAGACAAGGGACAGCAAACTATGGCTACACCTTC. It yields the protein CARQGTANYGYTF.

This chain uses TRBV4-3 with TRBJ1-2; D is uncertain. The germline V and J ends were trimmed by 1 base and 4 bases, with 10 bases remaining between them. Per the germline V gene, CDR1 is LGHNA and CDR2 is YSLEER. CDR3 length equals 14 residues. The chain's CDR3 is CASSQGGSVYGYTF. In DNA form, the CDR3 reads TGCGCCAGCAGCCAAGGAGGTTCGGTCTATGGCTACACCTTC.

This clonotype was recorded at least ten times. The CDR3 region has the DNA TGTGCCAGCAGCCAGGGGCTGGGTCAGCCCCAGCATTTT. Amino acid sequence: CASSQGLGQPQHF. The V call is TRBV3-1, the J call TRBJ1-5, with TRBD1 as a possible D gene (5 bases). The germline gives CDR1 LGHDT, CDR2 YNNKEL (reference sequence). This CDR3 has 13 residues. V lost 3 bases, J lost 6 bases, and 9 bases lay in between. The variable domain in full, with the rest retrieved from reference TRBV3-1 and TRBJ1-5, is DTAVSQTPKYLVTQMGNDKSIKCEQNLGHDTMYWYKQDSKKFLKIMFSYNNKELIINETVPNRFSPKSPDKAHLNLHINSLELGDSAVYFCASSQGLGQPQHFGDGTRLSIL.

This clonotype has a count of ten or more. The chain is built from TRBV6-2 or TRBV6-3 and TRBJ2-7; D unclear. This CDR3 spans 13 amino acids. CDR1 and CDR2 from the germline V gene are MNHEY and SVGEGT. Trimming took 5 bases from V and 2 from J, leaving 10 bases between them. The CDR3 coding sequence is TGTGCCAGCAGTGCGACGATACCCTACGAGCAGTACTTC. Residues: CASSATIPYEQYF.

This clonotype showed up many times. The chain recombines TRBV6-1 with TRBJ2-1; no firm D call. From germline, CDR1 is MNHNS and CDR2 SASEGT. Trimming cost V 7 bases and J 7 bases, with 5 bases left between them. The CDR3 covers 10 residues. CDR3 sequence reads: CASNRNEQFF. In nucleotides, the CDR3 is TGTGCCAGCAATAGGAATGAGCAGTTCTTC.

This clonotype was observed many times. The chain has TRBV18 and TRBJ2-3, with no clear D. Germline assignment: CDR1 KGHSH and CDR2 LQKENI. CDR3 length: 11 residues. V shed 2 bases and J shed 6 bases, with 3 bases lying between them. The CDR3 is CASSPADTQYF. DNA of the CDR3: TGTGCCAGCTCACCAGCGGATACGCAGTATTTT. Based on the CDR3 plus reference TRBV18 and TRBJ2-3, the full variable domain is NAGVMQNPRHLVRRRGQEARLRCSPMKGHSHVYWYRQLPEEGLKFMVYLQKENIIDESGMPKERFSAEFPKEGPSILRIQQVVRGDSAAYFCASSPADTQYFGPGTRLTVL.

In the case of this clonotype: Germline is not matched at one junction end, which may reflect a read error. The chain recombines TRBV19 with TRBJ1-5, with a possible D match to TRBD1 (6 bases). The germline V gene has CDR1 LNHDA and CDR2 SQIVND (reference sequence). The CDR3 loop spans 15 amino acids. The CDR3 loop is CASSTPRRGNQLQHF. DNA for the CDR3: TGTGCCAGTAGTACCCCCCGCAGGGGCAATCAGCTCCAGCATTTT.

This clonotype was seen many times. The V call is TRBV7-2, the J call TRBJ2-1, with 11 bases matching TRBD1. The CDR3 loop spans 15 amino acids. The germline V gene encodes CDR1 SGHTA and CDR2 FQGNSA. The J segment lost 8 bases and the V segment lost 5 bases, leaving 8 bases of the junction unmatched. The CDR3 is CASSARTGGLDEQFF. The CDR3 DNA follows: TGTGCCAGCAGCGCAAGGACAGGGGGCTTGGATGAGCAGTTCTTC.

This clonotype occurred many times. V is TRBV7-2 and J is TRBJ1-6; 9 nucleotides agree with TRBD1. The ends lost 5 bases at V and 6 bases at J; junction bases unmatched: 11. This CDR3 is 17 amino acids long. The germline gives CDR1 SGHTA, CDR2 FQGNSA. Written as DNA, the CDR3 is TGTGCCAGCAGCCATGGGCCGGGACAGGGCATTAATTCACCCCTCCACTTT. This sequence encodes CASSHGPGQGINSPLHF.

The chain links TRBV7-3 to TRBJ2-2, with 7 nucleotides matching TRBD2. Germline CDR1 SGHTA, CDR2 FQGTGA. The CDR3 is 13 residues long. V shed 4 bases, J shed 6 bases, and the junction held 2 bases outside the gene matches. CDR3 amino acids: CASSSGLAGELFF. Here the CDR3 DNA reads TGTGCCAGCAGCTCCGGACTAGCCGGGGAGCTGTTTTTT.